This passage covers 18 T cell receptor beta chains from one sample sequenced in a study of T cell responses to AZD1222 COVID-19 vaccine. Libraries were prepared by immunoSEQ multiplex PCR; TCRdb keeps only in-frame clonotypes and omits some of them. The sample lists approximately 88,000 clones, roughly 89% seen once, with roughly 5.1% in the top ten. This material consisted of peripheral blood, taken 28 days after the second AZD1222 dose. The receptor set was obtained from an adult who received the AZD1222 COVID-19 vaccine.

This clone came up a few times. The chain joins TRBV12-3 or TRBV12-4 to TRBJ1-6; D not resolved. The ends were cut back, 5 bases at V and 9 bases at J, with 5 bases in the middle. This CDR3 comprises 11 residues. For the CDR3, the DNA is TGTGCCAGCAGTGGAGGTTCACCCCTCCACTTT. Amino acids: CASSGGSPLHF.

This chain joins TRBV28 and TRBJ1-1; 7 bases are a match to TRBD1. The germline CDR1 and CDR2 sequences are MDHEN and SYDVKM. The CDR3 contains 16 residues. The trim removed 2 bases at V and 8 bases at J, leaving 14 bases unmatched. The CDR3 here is CASSLHTRGKKNEAFF. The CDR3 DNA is TGTGCCAGCAGTTTACATACCAGGGGGAAGAAGAACGAAGCTTTCTTT.

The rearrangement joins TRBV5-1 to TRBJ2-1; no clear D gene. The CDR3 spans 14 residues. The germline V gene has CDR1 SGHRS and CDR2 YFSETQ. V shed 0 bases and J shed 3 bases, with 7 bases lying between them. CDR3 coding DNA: TGCGCCAGCAGCTTGGTCCAGGACTACAATGAGCAGTTCTTC. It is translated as CASSLVQDYNEQFF.

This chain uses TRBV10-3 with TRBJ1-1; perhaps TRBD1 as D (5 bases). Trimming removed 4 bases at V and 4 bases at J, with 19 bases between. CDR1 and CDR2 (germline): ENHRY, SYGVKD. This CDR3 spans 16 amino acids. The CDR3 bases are TGTGCCATCAGTGGAAATATTGGGGTAAGGGGCACTGAAGCTTTCTTT. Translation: CAISGNIGVRGTEAFF.

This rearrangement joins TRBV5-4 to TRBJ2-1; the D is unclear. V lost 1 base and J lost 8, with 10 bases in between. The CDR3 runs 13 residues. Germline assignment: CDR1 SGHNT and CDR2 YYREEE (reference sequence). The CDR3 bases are TGTGCCAGCAGCTTGAAAGGGTTGGATGAGCAGTTCTTC. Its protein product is CASSLKGLDEQFF.

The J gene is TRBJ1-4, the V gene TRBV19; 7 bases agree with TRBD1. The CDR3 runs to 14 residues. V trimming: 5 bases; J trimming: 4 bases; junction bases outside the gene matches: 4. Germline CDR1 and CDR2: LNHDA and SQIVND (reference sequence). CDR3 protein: CASSRTGGNEKLFF. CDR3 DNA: TGTGCCAGTAGTCGGACAGGCGGTAATGAAAAACTGTTTTTT. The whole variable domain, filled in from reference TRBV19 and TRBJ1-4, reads DGGITQSPKYLFRKEGQNVTLSCEQNLNHDAMYWYRQDPGQGLRLIYYSQIVNDFQKGDIAEGYSVSREKKESFPLTVTSAQKNPTAFYLCASSRTGGNEKLFFGSGTQLSVL.

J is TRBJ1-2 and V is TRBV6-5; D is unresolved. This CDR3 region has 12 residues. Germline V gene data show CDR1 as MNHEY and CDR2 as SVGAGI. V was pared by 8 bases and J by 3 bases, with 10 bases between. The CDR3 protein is CASASSHYGYTF. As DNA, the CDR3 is TGTGCCAGCGCAAGCTCACACTATGGCTACACCTTC.

The CDR3 spells CARSVSGSPWAGNEQFF. Here the CDR3 DNA reads TGTGCCAGAAGCGTCTCCGGGTCTCCCTGGGCGGGTAATGAGCAGTTCTTC. The chain has TRBV5-3 and TRBJ2-1; D possibly corresponds to TRBD2 (5 bases). TRBV5-3 is noted as an ORF with a role that remains uncertain. Trimming took off 4 bases at V and 7 bases at J, with 24 bases between the two ends. CDR3 length: 17 amino acids.

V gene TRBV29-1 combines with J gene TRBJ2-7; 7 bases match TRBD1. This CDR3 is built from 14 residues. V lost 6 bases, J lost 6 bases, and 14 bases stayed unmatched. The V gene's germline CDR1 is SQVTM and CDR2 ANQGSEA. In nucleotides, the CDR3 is TGCAGCGTGGACGGGACAGATGGGGTCCCCGAGCAGTACTTC. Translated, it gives CSVDGTDGVPEQYF.

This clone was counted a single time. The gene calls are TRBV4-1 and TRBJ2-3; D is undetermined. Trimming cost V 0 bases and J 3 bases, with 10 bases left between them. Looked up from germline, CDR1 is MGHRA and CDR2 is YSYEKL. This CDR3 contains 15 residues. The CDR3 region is CASSQEVPVTDTQYF. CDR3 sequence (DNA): TGCGCCAGCAGCCAAGAGGTCCCGGTTACAGATACGCAGTATTTT.

Here the CDR3 DNA reads TGTGCCAGCAGCCCGGGACTAGGAGATACGCAGTATTTT. It encodes CASSPGLGDTQYF. The chain uses TRBV6-5 and TRBJ2-3; TRBD2 matches at 8 bases. The CDR3 length is 13 residues. CDR1 and CDR2 (germline): MNHEY, SVGAGI. V trimming: 6 bases; J trimming: 5 bases; junction bases outside the gene matches: 4.

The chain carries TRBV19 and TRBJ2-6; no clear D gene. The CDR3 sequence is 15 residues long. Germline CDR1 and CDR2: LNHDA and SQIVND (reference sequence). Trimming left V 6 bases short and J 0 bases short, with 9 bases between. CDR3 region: CASSALSSGANVLTF. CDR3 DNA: TGTGCCAGTAGCGCACTTAGCTCTGGGGCCAACGTCCTGACTTTC.

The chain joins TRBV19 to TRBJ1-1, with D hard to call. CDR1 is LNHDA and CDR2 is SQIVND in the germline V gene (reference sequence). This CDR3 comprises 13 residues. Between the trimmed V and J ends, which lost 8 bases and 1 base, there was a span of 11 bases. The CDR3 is CASGDQENTEAFF. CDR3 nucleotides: TGTGCCAGTGGCGACCAGGAGAACACTGAAGCTTTCTTT.

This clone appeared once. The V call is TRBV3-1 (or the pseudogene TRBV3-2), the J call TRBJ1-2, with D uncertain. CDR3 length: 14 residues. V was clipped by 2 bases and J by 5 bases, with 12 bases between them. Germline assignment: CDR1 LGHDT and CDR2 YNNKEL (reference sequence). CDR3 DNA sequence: TGTGCCAGCAGCCAATCGGCCGTGAAATATGGCTACACCTTC. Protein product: CASSQSAVKYGYTF.

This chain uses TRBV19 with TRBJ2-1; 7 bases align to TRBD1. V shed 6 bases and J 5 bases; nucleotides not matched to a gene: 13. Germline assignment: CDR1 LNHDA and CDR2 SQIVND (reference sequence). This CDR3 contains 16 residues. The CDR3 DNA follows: TGTGCCAGTAGGACCTCCACCGGGACAGTCCACAATGAGCAGTTCTTC. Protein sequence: CASRTSTGTVHNEQFF.

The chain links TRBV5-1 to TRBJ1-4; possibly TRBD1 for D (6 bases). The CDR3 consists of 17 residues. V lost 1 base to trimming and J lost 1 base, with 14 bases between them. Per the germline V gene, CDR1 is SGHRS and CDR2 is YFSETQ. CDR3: CASSLFPGAGTNEKLFF. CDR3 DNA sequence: TGCGCCAGCAGCTTGTTTCCGGGGGCTGGAACTAATGAAAAACTGTTTTTT.

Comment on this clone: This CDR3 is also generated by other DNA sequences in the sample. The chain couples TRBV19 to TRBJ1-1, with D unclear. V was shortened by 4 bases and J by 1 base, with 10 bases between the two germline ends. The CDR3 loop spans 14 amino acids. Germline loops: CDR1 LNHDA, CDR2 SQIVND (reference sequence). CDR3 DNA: TGTGCCAGTAGTAAGCAGGACGGGAACACTGAAGCTTTCTTT. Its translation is CASSKQDGNTEAFF.

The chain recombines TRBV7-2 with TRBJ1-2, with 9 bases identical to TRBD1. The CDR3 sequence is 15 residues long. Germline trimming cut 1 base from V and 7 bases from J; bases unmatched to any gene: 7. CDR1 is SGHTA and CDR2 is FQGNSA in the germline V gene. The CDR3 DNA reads TGTGCCAGCAGCTTAGGTCGGGACAGGGCGGTTGGCTACACCTTC. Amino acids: CASSLGRDRAVGYTF. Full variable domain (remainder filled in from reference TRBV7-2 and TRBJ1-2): GAGVSQSPSNKVTEKGKDVELRCDPISGHTALYWYRQSLGQGLEFLIYFQGNSAPDKSGLPSDRFSAERTGGSVSTLTIQRTQQEDSAVYLCASSLGRDRAVGYTFGSGTRLTVV.